This is a list of T cell receptor beta chains from one sample in a study of shared clonotypes between healthy human individuals. The protocol was immunoSEQ multiplex PCR, while the TCRdb copy is restricted to in-frame clones and leaves out a portion. The table records about 1.5 million clones, roughly 98% of them present only once. Sequencing used naive CD4+ T cells sorted from blood. Source of these receptors: a young man in good health. Both conserved end residues are part of each CDR3. The order of the fields is CDR3 DNA, CDR3 protein, V gene, J gene, D gene, clone size. D genes are given only for firm matches. Not every row has a clone size; where given, it reads once, few, many or a size class.

CDR3 DNA: TGTGCCAGCAGAGAATTAGACAGGATTAACTATGGCTACACCTTC
CDR3 protein: CASRELDRINYGYTF
V gene: TRBV2
J gene: TRBJ1-2
D gene: NA
clone size: NA

CDR3 DNA: TGCGCCAGCAGCTTAAGTCGGTCCCTTGGCACAGATACGCAGTATTTT
CDR3 protein: CASSLSRSLGTDTQYF
V gene: TRBV5-1
J gene: TRBJ2-3
D gene: NA
clone size: NA

CDR3 DNA: TGTGCCAGCAGTGAGCAAGGGCAGGGCAACAATCAGCCCCAGCATTTT
CDR3 protein: CASSEQGQGNNQPQHF
V gene: TRBV25-1
J gene: TRBJ1-5
D gene: NA
clone size: NA

CDR3 DNA: TGTGCCAGCAGTTACGGGAGGGGAAGCTCCTACAATGAGCAGTTCTTC
CDR3 protein: CASSYGRGSSYNEQFF
V gene: TRBV6-6
J gene: TRBJ2-1
D gene: TRBD2
clone size: NA

CDR3 DNA: TGTGCCAGTAGTATCAATGGGGGCGCCGCCGTTGAAGCTTTCTTT
CDR3 protein: CASSINGGAAVEAFF
V gene: TRBV19
J gene: TRBJ1-1
D gene: NA
clone size: once

CDR3 DNA: TGTGCCAGCAGCGCGCGGGACCCGAAAGGCTCTGGAAACACCATATATTTT
CDR3 protein: CASSARDPKGSGNTIYF
V gene: TRBV7-9
J gene: TRBJ1-3
D gene: NA
clone size: NA

CDR3 DNA: TGTGCCAGCAGAGTTACTACCATCTACAATCAGCCCCAGCATTTT
CDR3 protein: CASRVTTIYNQPQHF
V gene: TRBV6-6
J gene: TRBJ1-5
D gene: NA
clone size: NA

CDR3 DNA: TGTGCCAGCAGTATGGGTACGCAGTATTTT
CDR3 protein: CASSMGTQYF
V gene: TRBV7-9
J gene: TRBJ2-3
D gene: NA
clone size: NA

CDR3 DNA: TGCGCCAGCAGCTTATCTGCCGGCACAGATACGCAGTATTTT
CDR3 protein: CASSLSAGTDTQYF
V gene: TRBV5-1
J gene: TRBJ2-3
D gene: NA
clone size: NA

CDR3 DNA: TGCGCCAGCAGCGAGATTTGGCGAGGGTTGGAAGCGGGAGGACGTTCAGATACGCAGTATTTT
CDR3 protein: CASSEIWRGLEAGGRSDTQYF
V gene: TRBV5-1
J gene: TRBJ2-3
D gene: TRBD2
clone size: once

CDR3 DNA: TGTGCCAGCAGCCCGGGACTAGCGGGTGACGCCTACGAGCAGTACTTC
CDR3 protein: CASSPGLAGDAYEQYF
V gene: TRBV9
J gene: TRBJ2-7
D gene: TRBD2
clone size: NA

CDR3 DNA: TGTGCCAGCAGCTTAGTGGGGACGCAACCCACTGAAGCTTTCTTT
CDR3 protein: CASSLVGTQPTEAFF
V gene: TRBV7-2
J gene: TRBJ1-1
D gene: NA
clone size: NA

CDR3 DNA: TGTGCCAGCTCACCAGGGGCGACTAATGAAAAACTGTTTTTT
CDR3 protein: CASSPGATNEKLFF
V gene: TRBV18
J gene: TRBJ1-4
D gene: NA
clone size: NA

CDR3 DNA: TGTGCCAGCTCATTTCGGGCCTCCACAGATACGCAGTATTTT
CDR3 protein: CASSFRASTDTQYF
V gene: TRBV18
J gene: TRBJ2-3
D gene: NA
clone size: NA

CDR3 DNA: TGTGCATCTTCACAGAACAACTATGGCTACACCTTC
CDR3 protein: CASSQNNYGYTF
V gene: TRBV6-1
J gene: TRBJ1-2
D gene: NA
clone size: NA

CDR3 DNA: TGTGCCAGCTCACCTCCCCCGGAGCTGTTTTTT
CDR3 protein: CASSPPPELFF
V gene: TRBV18
J gene: TRBJ2-2
D gene: NA
clone size: NA

CDR3 DNA: TGCAGTGCTAGCCCAGAAGAGACCCAGTACTTC
CDR3 protein: CSASPEETQYF
V gene: TRBV20-1
J gene: TRBJ2-5
D gene: NA
clone size: NA

CDR3 DNA: TGTGCCAGCAGTTTAATCTCCTACGAGCAGTACTTC
CDR3 protein: CASSLISYEQYF
V gene: TRBV27
J gene: TRBJ2-7
D gene: NA
clone size: NA

CDR3 DNA: TGTGCCAGCAGTTTATTCCTCCTCGGGGAGCTGTTTTTT
CDR3 protein: CASSLFLLGELFF
V gene: TRBV27
J gene: TRBJ2-2
D gene: NA
clone size: NA

CDR3 DNA: TGTGCCAGCAAAGAAGCAGGGGGAACGAACACTGAAGCTTTCTTT
CDR3 protein: CASKEAGGTNTEAFF
V gene: TRBV25-1
J gene: TRBJ1-1
D gene: TRBD1
clone size: once

CDR3 DNA: TGCGCCAGCAGCTTTGTAGCCGTCGGGGTTATGACCTACGAGCAGTACTTC
CDR3 protein: CASSFVAVGVMTYEQYF
V gene: TRBV5-1
J gene: TRBJ2-7
D gene: NA
clone size: NA

CDR3 DNA: TGTGCCAGCAGCGCCCCCCTTGGGGGGATGCCGAACACTGAAGCTTTCTTT
CDR3 protein: CASSAPLGGMPNTEAFF
V gene: TRBV9
J gene: TRBJ1-1
D gene: NA
clone size: NA

CDR3 DNA: TGTGCCAGTCGGGGGGGACATGGCTATGGCTACACCTTC
CDR3 protein: CASRGGHGYGYTF
V gene: TRBV19
J gene: TRBJ1-2
D gene: NA
clone size: NA

CDR3 DNA: TGTGCCAGCAGCCAAATCGTGGGGAGACAAGAGACCCAGTACTTC
CDR3 protein: CASSQIVGRQETQYF
V gene: TRBV14
J gene: TRBJ2-5
D gene: NA
clone size: NA

CDR3 DNA: TGCGCCAGCAGCCAGAGCGACAGGATCACCTACGAGCAGTACTTC
CDR3 protein: CASSQSDRITYEQYF
V gene: TRBV4-1
J gene: TRBJ2-7
D gene: NA
clone size: NA

CDR3 DNA: TGTGCCAGCAGTGAAGGTTCAGTAAGCTCCTACGAGCAGTACTTC
CDR3 protein: CASSEGSVSSYEQYF
V gene: TRBV6-1
J gene: TRBJ2-7
D gene: NA
clone size: NA

CDR3 DNA: TGTGCCACGAATACCGGGACAGGGGAAATCAATGAGCAGTTCTTC
CDR3 protein: CATNTGTGEINEQFF
V gene: TRBV10-3
J gene: TRBJ2-1
D gene: TRBD1
clone size: NA

CDR3 DNA: TGCGCCAGCAGCTTGGTAGGGGACAGGGTTGACGAGCAGTACTTC
CDR3 protein: CASSLVGDRVDEQYF
V gene: TRBV5-1
J gene: TRBJ2-7
D gene: TRBD1
clone size: NA

CDR3 DNA: TGTGCCAGTAGTGGGGTACCGGGACAGGGGAACGGCGAGCAGTACTTC
CDR3 protein: CASSGVPGQGNGEQYF
V gene: TRBV19
J gene: TRBJ2-7
D gene: TRBD1
clone size: NA

CDR3 DNA: TGTGCCAGCAGCGTGGGGAACCCCTTAACAGATACGCAGTATTTT
CDR3 protein: CASSVGNPLTDTQYF
V gene: TRBV9
J gene: TRBJ2-3
D gene: NA
clone size: once

CDR3 DNA: TGTGCCTGGAGGGCGGACAGGGCCCCGAGCTACGAGCAGTACTTC
CDR3 protein: CAWRADRAPSYEQYF
V gene: TRBV30
J gene: TRBJ2-7
D gene: TRBD1
clone size: NA

CDR3 DNA: TGTGCCAGCAGCCCCCGTTATGACAGGGCGTTTGACTATGGCTACACCTTC
CDR3 protein: CASSPRYDRAFDYGYTF
V gene: TRBV5-5
J gene: TRBJ1-2
D gene: TRBD1
clone size: NA

CDR3 DNA: TGTGCCAGCAGTGAATACCCGGGGGCGGATGGCTACACCTTC
CDR3 protein: CASSEYPGADGYTF
V gene: TRBV25-1
J gene: TRBJ1-2
D gene: NA
clone size: NA

CDR3 DNA: TGTGCCAGCAGCTTGGTCGGCGGGTTCAACTCCTACGAGCAGTACTTC
CDR3 protein: CASSLVGGFNSYEQYF
V gene: TRBV5-4
J gene: TRBJ2-7
D gene: NA
clone size: NA

CDR3 DNA: TGTGCCAGCAGTTTCTCAACATGGGAGACCCAGTACTTC
CDR3 protein: CASSFSTWETQYF
V gene: TRBV6-5
J gene: TRBJ2-5
D gene: NA
clone size: NA

CDR3 DNA: TGTGCCAGCAGCCTCCAGACAGGGGTTTTACAGAGAAACACCATATATTTT
CDR3 protein: CASSLQTGVLQRNTIYF
V gene: TRBV14
J gene: TRBJ1-3
D gene: TRBD1
clone size: NA

CDR3 DNA: TGTGCCAGCAGCTTTCAACGGGGGGAGACCCAGTACTTC
CDR3 protein: CASSFQRGETQYF
V gene: TRBV7-2
J gene: TRBJ2-5
D gene: NA
clone size: NA

CDR3 DNA: TGTGCCAGCAGCCCGGGACTAGCGGGAGTTGGACACGAGCAGTACTTC
CDR3 protein: CASSPGLAGVGHEQYF
V gene: TRBV7-2
J gene: TRBJ2-7
D gene: TRBD2
clone size: NA

CDR3 DNA: TGTGCCAGCTCATGGGTCAGGGATCCGAACACTGAAGCTTTCTTT
CDR3 protein: CASSWVRDPNTEAFF
V gene: TRBV18
J gene: TRBJ1-1
D gene: NA
clone size: few

CDR3 DNA: TGTGCCAGCAGCTTACAGGGGGCAAACGGAGAGACCCAGTACTTC
CDR3 protein: CASSLQGANGETQYF
V gene: TRBV7-7
J gene: TRBJ2-5
D gene: TRBD1
clone size: NA

CDR3 DNA: TGTGCCAGCAGTCCCCCGGGACTAAACTACAATGAGCAGTTCTTC
CDR3 protein: CASSPPGLNYNEQFF
V gene: TRBV28
J gene: TRBJ2-1
D gene: TRBD2
clone size: NA

CDR3 DNA: TGCAGCGTTGAGAGTGGTCCCGGGGATGAGCAGTTCTTC
CDR3 protein: CSVESGPGDEQFF
V gene: TRBV29-1
J gene: TRBJ2-1
D gene: NA
clone size: NA

CDR3 DNA: TGTGCCAGCAGCGAGTCGACTCAAGGGGTTAGCGGGATGATAGAGACCCAGTACTTC
CDR3 protein: CASSESTQGVSGMIETQYF
V gene: TRBV9
J gene: TRBJ2-5
D gene: TRBD2
clone size: NA

CDR3 DNA: TGTGCCAGCACCTTCCGGGACGCTGGTGTGTACGAGCAGTACTTC
CDR3 protein: CASTFRDAGVYEQYF
V gene: TRBV6-1
J gene: TRBJ2-7
D gene: NA
clone size: NA

CDR3 DNA: TGTGCCAGCAGCCCAGGACTAGCGGGACCGTACGAGCAGTACTTC
CDR3 protein: CASSPGLAGPYEQYF
V gene: TRBV5-4
J gene: TRBJ2-7
D gene: TRBD2
clone size: once

CDR3 DNA: TGTGCCAGCAGCTTAGCATGGGGACAGGGATCCTACAATGAGCAGTTCTTC
CDR3 protein: CASSLAWGQGSYNEQFF
V gene: TRBV11-3
J gene: TRBJ2-1
D gene: TRBD1
clone size: NA

CDR3 DNA: TGTGCCAGCACCCTCCTGGGCAGGGGGTACGACGGCTACACCTTC
CDR3 protein: CASTLLGRGYDGYTF
V gene: TRBV28
J gene: TRBJ1-2
D gene: TRBD1
clone size: NA

CDR3 DNA: TGTGCCAGCAGTTCGACATACAGGGTAGCGAACACCGGGGAGCTGTTTTTT
CDR3 protein: CASSSTYRVANTGELFF
V gene: TRBV27
J gene: TRBJ2-2
D gene: NA
clone size: NA

CDR3 DNA: TGTGCCAGCAGTAGACTAGCGGTAGGGACCGGGGAGCTGTTTTTT
CDR3 protein: CASSRLAVGTGELFF
V gene: TRBV7-2
J gene: TRBJ2-2
D gene: TRBD2
clone size: NA

CDR3 DNA: TGTGCCAGCACGAGGCAGATCACAGATACGCAGTATTTT
CDR3 protein: CASTRQITDTQYF
V gene: TRBV9
J gene: TRBJ2-3
D gene: NA
clone size: NA

CDR3 DNA: TGTGCCAGCAGCCATGGGATCCCCTGGAGCGGGGGCCGGGACGAGCAGTACTTC
CDR3 protein: CASSHGIPWSGGRDEQYF
V gene: TRBV14
J gene: TRBJ2-7
D gene: TRBD2
clone size: NA

CDR3 DNA: TGTGCCGGTGGGAGCGGGAGGCCCTTTTCCTACGAGCAGTACTTC
CDR3 protein: CAGGSGRPFSYEQYF
V gene: TRBV5-8
J gene: TRBJ2-7
D gene: TRBD2
clone size: NA

CDR3 DNA: TGTGCCAGCAGCTTAACGGGGGCGGAGGAGCAGTTCTTC
CDR3 protein: CASSLTGAEEQFF
V gene: TRBV7-3
J gene: TRBJ2-1
D gene: NA
clone size: NA

CDR3 DNA: TGTGCCAGCAGTGGGTCTAGCGGGAGGGCCTTACTGAACACCGGGGAGCTGTTTTTT
CDR3 protein: CASSGSSGRALLNTGELFF
V gene: TRBV27
J gene: TRBJ2-2
D gene: TRBD2
clone size: NA

CDR3 DNA: TGTGCCAGCAGCAGCAAAGGGAGCGGGGATGAAAAACTGTTTTTT
CDR3 protein: CASSSKGSGDEKLFF
V gene: TRBV5-6
J gene: TRBJ1-4
D gene: NA
clone size: NA

CDR3 DNA: TGTGCCTGGAGTGTAAACTTGACTAGCGGGAGAACAGATACGCAGTATTTT
CDR3 protein: CAWSVNLTSGRTDTQYF
V gene: TRBV30
J gene: TRBJ2-3
D gene: TRBD2
clone size: NA

CDR3 DNA: TGTGCCAGCAGCCCGAGGGCGGGACAGGAGGTTCAGCCCCAGCATTTT
CDR3 protein: CASSPRAGQEVQPQHF
V gene: TRBV5-4
J gene: TRBJ1-5
D gene: TRBD1
clone size: NA